Presented here are 8 T cell receptor beta chains from one specimen sequenced in a study of cytomegalovirus exposure and HLA in healthy donors. PCR employed 60 Vbeta and 13 Jbeta primers. The method was immunoSEQ multiplex PCR; TCRdb's version includes in-frame clones alone and lacks a portion of them. Counted here are some 170,000 clones, 70% to 85% occurring once; the ten biggest clones make up about 4.5%. Sequencing was performed on PBMCs. These receptors originate from a man aged 40-55 years in good health and CMV-seronegative.

The chain recombines TRBV6-4 with TRBJ1-2, with 9 bases matching TRBD1. The CDR3 is made up of 13 amino acids. CDR1 MRHNA and CDR2 SNTAGT come from the germline V gene. V shed 6 bases and J 8 bases; nucleotides not matched to a gene: 7. The CDR3 here is CASSDTGGAGYTF. The CDR3 nucleotides read TGTGCCAGCAGCGATACAGGGGGCGCAGGCTACACCTTC.

The V and J genes are TRBV13 and TRBJ2-3; 12 nucleotides align to TRBD2. CDR1 is PRHDT, CDR2 FYEKMQ, per germline (reference sequence). With V trimmed by 4 bases and J by 2 bases, 13 bases remained unmatched. This CDR3 spans 19 amino acids. The CDR3 reads CASSSETSGGGKSTDTQYF. For the CDR3, the DNA is TGTGCCAGCAGCTCCGAGACTAGCGGGGGCGGCAAATCCACAGATACGCAGTATTTT.

The chain recombines TRBV9 with TRBJ1-2; 10 nucleotides line up with TRBD1. Germline V CDR1 and CDR2: SGDLS, YYNGEE. The junction had 2 bases not matched to a gene; V was cut back by 2 bases and J by 1 base. CDR3 size: 15 residues. CDR3: CASSVGTGDNYGYTF. The CDR3 bases are TGTGCCAGCAGCGTTGGGACAGGGGATAACTATGGCTACACCTTC. Using reference TRBV9 and TRBJ1-2 for the parts outside the CDR3, the full variable domain is DSGVTQTPKHLITATGQRVTLRCSPRSGDLSVYWYQQSLDQGLQFLIQYYNGEERAKGNILERFSAQQFPDLHSELNLSSLELGDSALYFCASSVGTGDNYGYTFGSGTRLTVV.

The chain has TRBV9 and TRBJ1-1; D perhaps matches TRBD1 (6 bases). Trimming removed 1 base at V and 3 bases at J, with 13 bases between. Per germline, CDR1 SGDLS and CDR2 YYNGEE. This CDR3 spans 15 amino acids. CDR3 in amino acids: CASSVNPNRDTEAFF. The CDR3 DNA reads TGTGCCAGCAGCGTAAACCCGAACAGGGACACTGAAGCTTTCTTT.

This chain uses TRBV7-9 with TRBJ2-4; 9 bases are shared with TRBD1. There are 14 residues in the CDR3. Germline V gene data show CDR1 as SEHNR and CDR2 as FQNEAQ (reference sequence). V was clipped by 3 bases and J by 8 bases; unmatched bases: 5. The DNA of the CDR3 is TGTGCCAGCAGCTTGGACAGGGGAGGTGACATTCAGTACTTC. Encoded protein: CASSLDRGGDIQYF. The variable domain in full, with the rest retrieved from reference TRBV7-9 and TRBJ2-4, is DTGVSQNPRHKITKRGQNVTFRCDPISEHNRLYWYRQTLGQGPEFLTYFQNEAQLEKSRLLSDRFSAERPKGSFSTLEIQRTEQGDSAMYLCASSLDRGGDIQYFGAGTRLSVL.

This clone was seen just once. V is TRBV5-6 and J is TRBJ1-1; 9 bases fit TRBD1. The CDR3 is made up of 18 amino acids. Germline V gene lookup returns CDR1 SGHDT and CDR2 YYEEEE. With V trimmed by 5 bases and J by 5 bases, 19 bases remained unmatched. CDR3 amino acids: CASRSATGGKVGRTEAFF. The CDR3 region has the DNA TGTGCCAGCAGGTCGGCGACAGGGGGAAAAGTAGGCAGGACTGAAGCTTTCTTT.

This chain connects TRBV7-2 to TRBJ2-7, with TRBD2 as a possible D gene (5 bases). The CDR3 has 15 amino acids. The ends were cut back, 3 bases at V and 0 bases at J, with 12 bases in the middle. From germline, CDR1 is SGHTA and CDR2 FQGNSA. For the CDR3, the DNA is TGTGCCAGCAGCTTGAAAGCGGACCCCTCCTACGAGCAGTACTTC. It encodes CASSLKADPSYEQYF.

The genes are TRBV7-3 and TRBJ1-5; D is perhaps TRBD1 (6 bases). Trimming removed 4 bases from V and 7 bases from J, with 20 bases in between. The length of the CDR3 is 16 residues. Germline CDR1 and CDR2: SGHTA and FQGTGA. CDR3 amino acids: CASSSSASRTVQPQHF. Written as DNA, the CDR3 is TGTGCCAGCAGCTCATCAGCCTCTAGGACAGTCCAGCCCCAGCATTTT.